This is a list of T cell receptor beta chains from one sample in a study of post-analysis software for immune sequencing data. In TCRdb, the PCR reads were re-called with MiXCR into one record per CDR3 protein. The profile covers roughly 800,000 distinct CDR3 sequences, with about half appearing a single time and 4.9% taken by the ten largest. Source material: blood. The source is a girl aged 5-17 years with multiple sclerosis. CDR3s include the opening cysteine and the closing phenylalanine or tryptophan. The D gene is left open where the match is weak. Only some rows state a clone size, as once, few, many or a class for expanded clones.

CSAKIRREQYF	TGCAGTGCCAAAATCAGGCGCGAGCAGTACTTC	TRBJ2-7	few	TRBV20-1	-
CASSLAGRATDTQYF	TGTGCCAGCAGTTTGGCGGGCAGGGCGACAGATACGCAGTATTTT	TRBJ2-3	-	TRBV27	-
CASRFPTTDTQYF	TGTGCCAGCAGATTTCCAACCACAGATACGCAGTATTTT	TRBJ2-3	few	TRBV12-3/TRBV12-4	-
CAWRETVHGELFF	TGTGCCTGGAGGGAAACAGTCCACGGGGAGCTGTTTTTT	TRBJ2-2	few	TRBV30	-
CSALDRKNIQYF	TGCAGTGCTCTGGACAGGAAAAACATTCAGTACTTC	TRBJ2-4	few	TRBV20-1	TRBD1
CSVEERGPEQFF	TGCAGCGTTGAAGAAAGAGGCCCTGAGCAGTTCTTC	TRBJ2-1	few	TRBV29-1	-
CSVGTGAGETQYF	TGCAGCGTCGGGACAGGGGCTGGGGAGACCCAGTACTTC	TRBJ2-5	many	TRBV29-1	TRBD1
CATSRELNTEAFF	TGTGCCACCAGCAGAGAGTTGAACACTGAAGCTTTCTTT	TRBJ1-1	-	TRBV15	-
CSASTGTGGYTF	TGCAGTGCTAGCACGGGGACGGGTGGCTACACCTTC	TRBJ1-2	-	TRBV20-1	-
CASSLGIPYEQYF	TGTGCCAGCAGTTTGGGGATCCCCTACGAGCAGTACTTC	TRBJ2-7	few	TRBV12-3/TRBV12-4	-
CASSVGGQGINYGYTF	TGTGCCAGCAGCGTCGGGGGACAGGGGATCAACTATGGCTACACCTTC	TRBJ1-2	-	TRBV9	TRBD1
CASSQTSNQYF	TGTGCCAGCAGCCAAACATCTAATCAGTATTTT	TRBJ2-3	-	TRBV3-1	-
CASRRGLSSYEQYF	TGTGCCAGCAGGCGGGGACTTAGCTCCTACGAGCAGTACTTC	TRBJ2-7	-	TRBV6-1	-
CAWRGENTDTQYF	TGTGCCTGGAGAGGGGAGAACACAGATACGCAGTATTTT	TRBJ2-3	-	TRBV30	-
CASSGFVGALYEQYF	TGTGCCAGCAGTGGCTTTGTGGGAGCCCTCTACGAGCAGTACTTC	TRBJ2-7	-	TRBV28	-
CSAREWPTQYF	TGCAGTGCTAGAGAATGGCCTACCCAGTACTTC	TRBJ2-5	few	TRBV20-1	-
CASSQAGLGSYNEQFF	TGTGCCAGCAGTCAAGCGGGATTAGGCTCCTACAATGAGCAGTTCTTC	TRBJ2-1	-	TRBV6-1	TRBD2
CASSDYRLGPGQGGYTF	TGTGCCAGCAGCGATTACCGGCTCGGGCCGGGACAGGGGGGCTACACCTTC	TRBJ1-2	-	TRBV13	TRBD1
CSANPQGTPTGPYNEQFF	TGCAGTGCTAACCCACAGGGGACGCCCACCGGGCCCTACAATGAGCAGTTCTTC	TRBJ2-1	few	TRBV20-1	TRBD1
CASSPRPNTEAFF	TGTGCCAGCAGCCCCCGCCCCAACACTGAAGCTTTCTTT	TRBJ1-1	-	TRBV7-9	-
CSAAILAGVADTQYF	TGCAGTGCCGCTATACTAGCGGGAGTGGCAGATACGCAGTATTTT	TRBJ2-3	few	TRBV20-1	TRBD2
CASEGQPAGAFF	TGTGCCAGCGAAGGACAGCCGGCTGGCGCTTTCTTT	TRBJ1-1	-	TRBV7-9	-